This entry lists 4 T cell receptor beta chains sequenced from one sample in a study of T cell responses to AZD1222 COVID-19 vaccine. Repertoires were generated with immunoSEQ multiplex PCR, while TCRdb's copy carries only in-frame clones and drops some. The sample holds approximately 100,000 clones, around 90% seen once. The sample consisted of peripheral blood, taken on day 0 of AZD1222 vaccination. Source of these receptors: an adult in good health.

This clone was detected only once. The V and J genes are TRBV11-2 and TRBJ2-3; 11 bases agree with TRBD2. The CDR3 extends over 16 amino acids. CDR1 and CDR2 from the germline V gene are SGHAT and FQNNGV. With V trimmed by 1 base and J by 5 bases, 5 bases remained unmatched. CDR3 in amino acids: CASSLVDSGGGDTQYF. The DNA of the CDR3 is TGTGCCAGCAGCTTAGTGGATAGCGGGGGGGGAGATACGCAGTATTTT.

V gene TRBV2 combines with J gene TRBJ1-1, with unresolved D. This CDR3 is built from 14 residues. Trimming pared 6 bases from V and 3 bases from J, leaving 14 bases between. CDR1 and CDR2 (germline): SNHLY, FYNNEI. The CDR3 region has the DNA TGTGCCAGCAGCGTGGACGGAACCCACACTGAAGCTTTCTTT. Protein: CASSVDGTHTEAFF.

The CDR3 region is CASSFRGGNSPLHF. DNA for the CDR3: TGTGCCAGCAGCTTCCGCGGGGGTAATTCACCCCTCCACTTT. The V gene is TRBV11-1, the J gene TRBJ1-6; TRBD1 is a possible D gene (5 bases). V was clipped by 3 bases and J by 6 bases, with 9 bases between them. The CDR3 contains 14 residues. In germline, CDR1 is SGHAT, CDR2 FQDESV (reference sequence).

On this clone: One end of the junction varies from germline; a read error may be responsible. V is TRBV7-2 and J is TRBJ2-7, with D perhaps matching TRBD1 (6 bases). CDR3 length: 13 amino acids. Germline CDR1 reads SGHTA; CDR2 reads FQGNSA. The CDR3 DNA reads TGTGCCAGCAGTGCATACCGGGCGGACAGCCCCAGCTTC. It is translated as CASSAYRADSPSF.